These T cell receptor beta chains were read from a single sample in a study of monozygotic twins with inflammatory bowel disease. TCRdb re-called the 5' RACE reads and gives one entry per CDR3 protein, without DNA. With 400,000 to 500,000 distinct CDR3 sequences in the sample, the ten largest clones hold roughly 2.5%. The sample taken for sequencing was blood. Receptors were obtained from a human donor with ulcerative colitis or Crohn's disease, or a healthy co-twin of an affected twin (not recorded which). Both conserved end residues are part of each CDR3.

v_call,j_call,cdr3_aa
TRBV11-2,TRBJ2-1,CASSPQVGYNEQFF
TRBV5-1,TRBJ1-1,CASTNGVGEAFF
TRBV20-1,TRBJ1-5,CSARPGGSTINQPQHF
TRBV7-2,TRBJ2-5,CASSLGRGGPLETQYF
TRBV5-4,TRBJ2-7,CASSRAGLGVGEQYF
TRBV5-1,TRBJ2-3,CASSLAGQADTQYF
TRBV28,TRBJ1-2,CASRADSVHGYTF
TRBV4-1,TRBJ1-1,CASSQDQLNTEAFF
TRBV5-1,TRBJ2-1,CASSLDRPPYNEQFF
TRBV7-7,TRBJ2-1,CASSRADRDNEQFF
TRBV27,TRBJ1-2,CASRLGQGRTDNYGYTF
TRBV5-1,TRBJ1-2,CASSFWDRGPPYGYTF
TRBV5-1,TRBJ1-4,CASSLRGFNEKLFF
TRBV25-1,TRBJ2-7,CASRTGNSYEQYF
TRBV5-1,TRBJ2-5,CASSFDRGTQYF
TRBV27,TRBJ2-3,CASSFSGTGAGTDTQYF
TRBV10-1,TRBJ1-4,CASSRGSNEKLFF
TRBV25-1,TRBJ2-5,CASSEPRAGQETQYF
TRBV12-3/TRBV12-4,TRBJ2-7,CASSRQGYEQYF
TRBV5-5,TRBJ2-3,CASSSRDVADTQYF
TRBV18,TRBJ1-2,CASSPTRQVNYGYTF
TRBV15,TRBJ1-2,CATSRDSRNPNYGYTF
TRBV5-1,TRBJ1-1,CASSFRDRPLNTEAFF
TRBV29-1,TRBJ2-7,CSIKTGPYEQYF
TRBV11-1,TRBJ1-2,CASSLEGFGDKPLGGYTF
TRBV15,TRBJ2-1,CATSNIQGGHEQFF
TRBV5-4,TRBJ2-2,CASSLYRGTVTGELFF
TRBV18,TRBJ2-1,CASSERETSYNEQFF
TRBV5-5,TRBJ1-1,CASSFGLSGSTEAFF
TRBV5-1,TRBJ2-1,CASSPTGTSVFDEQFF
TRBV5-6,TRBJ2-7,CASSLTRTGPYEQYF
TRBV6-5,TRBJ2-7,CASSYRGLGYEQYF